Detailed here is one T cell receptor beta chain. No cognate antigen has been identified for it. No clone much larger than this one lies a single base away; base qualities are absent. The data stem from a study of blood T cell repertoires in COVID-19 (TCRdb year 2020). Regarding the research as a whole: Collaborator samples came from the United States, Italy and Spain and covered acute and convalescent phases of COVID-19. The repertoires were made available in a free public database intended to serve as a resource for research on the immune response to SARS-CoV-2. Sample metadata almost always included a de-identified subject ID, COVID-19 status, age in years and sex. Samples came from the ongoing ImmuneRACE study (first 160 participants) plus 1,254 subjects from 6 global collaborators. The material from the prospective study consisted of cDNA or gDNA derived from T cells, B-cell-depleted T cells, or PBMCs. Where HLA class I and class II types were available, the types were taken from metadata supplied by the sample provider, not from assay-based typing. The dataset comprised deeply sampled blood TCRbeta repertoires from subjects exposed to, actively infected with, or recovered from COVID-19. General findings and caveats noted by the study authors: Clinical and demographic metadata were provided uncurated, with the amount varying by source and participant.

Trimming takes 8 bases off V and 6 bases off J; junction bases not matched to a gene: 9. Reading the germline V gene gives CDR1 SGHVS and CDR2 FQNEAQ. Measured from the cysteine to the phenylalanine, the CDR3 is 14 residues long. CDR3 DNA is the only sequence kept; it has 42 bases, read in frame from the first base. TCRbeta CDR3 regions were amplified from genomic DNA using the immunoSEQ Assay, a bias-controlled multiplex PCR. Processing in the source paper ran as follows. The number of nucleated cells in each sample was estimated from the amplification of reference gene primers within the assay. Sequence reads were collapsed and filtered to measure the absolute abundance of every unique TCRbeta CDR3 rearrangement. For each sample, productive Simpson clonality was calculated as the square root of Simpson's diversity index over productive rearrangements. TCRdb obtained this table from immuneACCESS and retained in-frame rearrangements with V and J assigned. These tables miss some clones; where compared with another copy, unresolved V genes account for less than half of the shortfall, and the remainder is unexplained. For V, J and clone size, that table is used; D and trimming come from the DNA. The sample profile shows 100,000 to 150,000 clones; around 83% of them were found once. About 6.3% of the sample belongs to the ten largest clones.

Collaborating institutions collected whole blood in K2EDTA tubes following their own protocols. Collaborator samples were shipped for TCRbeta analysis as frozen whole blood, isolated PBMCs, or DNA extracted from either sample type. Sample: peripheral blood. The clonotype comes from a man aged 80 or over with active or convalescent COVID-19. Here the chain combines TRBV7-8 and TRBJ2-4; 8 central nucleotides agree with TRBD2. This receptor has the CDR3 CASSISAGGNIQYF. The DNA sequence is as follows: TGTGCCAGCTCCATATCGGCGGGGGGAAACATTCAGTACTTC.